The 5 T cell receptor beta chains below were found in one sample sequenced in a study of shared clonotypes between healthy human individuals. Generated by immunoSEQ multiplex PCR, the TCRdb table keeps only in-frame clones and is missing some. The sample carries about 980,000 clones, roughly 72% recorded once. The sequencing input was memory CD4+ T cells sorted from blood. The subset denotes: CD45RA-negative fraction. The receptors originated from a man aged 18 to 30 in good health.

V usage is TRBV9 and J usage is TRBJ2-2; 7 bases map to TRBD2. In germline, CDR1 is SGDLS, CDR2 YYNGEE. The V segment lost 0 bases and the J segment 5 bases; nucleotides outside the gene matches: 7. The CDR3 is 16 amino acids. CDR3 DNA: TGTGCCAGCAGCGTAGCGGCGGGAGTGGGAACCGGGGAGCTGTTTTTT. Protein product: CASSVAAGVGTGELFF.

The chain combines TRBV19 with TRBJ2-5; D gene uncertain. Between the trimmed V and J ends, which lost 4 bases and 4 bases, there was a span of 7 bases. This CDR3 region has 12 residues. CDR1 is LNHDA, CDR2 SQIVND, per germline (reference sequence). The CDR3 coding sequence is TGTGCCAGTAGTAAAGCAGGAGAGACCCAGTACTTC. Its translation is CASSKAGETQYF.

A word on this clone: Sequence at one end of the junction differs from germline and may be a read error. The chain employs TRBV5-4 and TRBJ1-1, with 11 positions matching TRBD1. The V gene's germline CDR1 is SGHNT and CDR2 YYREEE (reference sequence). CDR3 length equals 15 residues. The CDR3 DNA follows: TGCGCCAGCAGCTGGCCGGGACAGGGGGTCACTGAAGCTTTCTTT. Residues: CASSWPGQGVTEAFF.

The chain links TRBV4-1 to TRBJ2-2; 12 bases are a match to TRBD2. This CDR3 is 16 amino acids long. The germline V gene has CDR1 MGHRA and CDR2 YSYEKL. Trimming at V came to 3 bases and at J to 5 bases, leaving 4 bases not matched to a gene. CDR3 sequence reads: CASSHRTSGNTGELFF. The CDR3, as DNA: TGCGCCAGCAGCCACAGGACTAGCGGGAATACCGGGGAGCTGTTTTTT.

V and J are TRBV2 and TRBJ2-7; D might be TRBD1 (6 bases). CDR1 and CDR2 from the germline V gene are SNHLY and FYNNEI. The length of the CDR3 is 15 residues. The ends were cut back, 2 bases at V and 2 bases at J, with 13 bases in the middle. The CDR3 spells CASSEIGGRTYEQYF. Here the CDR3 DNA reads TGTGCCAGCAGTGAAATAGGGGGAAGGACCTACGAGCAGTACTTC.